The 13 T cell receptor beta chains in this list originate from one sample, sequenced in a study of cytomegalovirus exposure and HLA in healthy donors. PCR amplification relied on 60 Vbeta primers (plus 13 Jbeta primers). Data came from immunoSEQ multiplex PCR; TCRdb stores just in-frame clones and leaves some out. The top ten hold roughly 2.2% of the sample, which has about 120,000 clones, around 86% seen once. Sequencing input: PBMCs. Receptors were obtained from a woman between 40 and 50 years old in good health and CMV-seronegative.

The chain uses TRBV9 and TRBJ1-1, with D uncertain. V lost 0 bases, J lost 0 bases, and 9 bases lay in between. Per germline, CDR1 SGDLS and CDR2 YYNGEE. CDR3 length: 15 residues. DNA of the CDR3: TGTGCCAGCAGCGTAGGCAGGACTATGAACACTGAAGCTTTCTTT. This translates into CASSVGRTMNTEAFF. Supplemented by reference TRBV9 and TRBJ1-1, the full variable domain reads DSGVTQTPKHLITATGQRVTLRCSPRSGDLSVYWYQQSLDQGLQFLIQYYNGEERAKGNILERFSAQQFPDLHSELNLSSLELGDSALYFCASSVGRTMNTEAFFGQGTRLTVV.

This clone has more than one count but fewer than ten. J is TRBJ1-1 and V is TRBV5-1; D is possibly TRBD1 (5 bases). The ends were cut back, 0 bases at V and 4 bases at J, with 13 bases in the middle. The germline V gene encodes CDR1 SGHRS and CDR2 YFSETQ. The CDR3 is 15 residues long. The CDR3 here is CASSLGAGLSTEAFF. CDR3 coding DNA: TGCGCCAGCAGCTTGGGGGCAGGGTTGTCCACTGAAGCTTTCTTT.

V gene TRBV6-5 combines with J gene TRBJ1-1, with D unresolved. The CDR3 runs to 11 residues. V lost 2 bases and J 11 bases, leaving 9 bases between the germline ends. Germline CDR1 is MNHEY and CDR2 is SVGAGI. The CDR3 loop reads CASSYGERAFF. The CDR3, as DNA: TGTGCCAGCAGTTACGGGGAGAGGGCTTTCTTT.

This clone was observed a handful of times. The V gene is TRBV2, the J gene TRBJ2-7, with D perhaps matching TRBD1 (6 bases). Per germline, CDR1 SNHLY and CDR2 FYNNEI. Between the trimmed V and J ends, which lost 6 bases and 2 bases, there was a span of 20 bases. The CDR3 covers 16 residues. The CDR3 DNA reads as TGTGCCAGCAGCCAGGGTGGGGACACGAGGACCTACGAGCAGTACTTC. It translates to CASSQGGDTRTYEQYF.

This clone was counted a few times. V is TRBV4-1 and J is TRBJ2-1; the match to TRBD2 covers 11 bases. V was clipped by 1 base and J by 4 bases; unmatched bases: 0. CDR3 length equals 15 residues. Germline V gives CDR1 MGHRA, CDR2 YSYEKL. CDR3 nucleotides: TGCGCCAGCAGCCAAGGACTAGCGGGGTACAATGAGCAGTTCTTC. Protein: CASSQGLAGYNEQFF.

The chain recombines TRBV9 with TRBJ1-2; possible D gene TRBD1, 6 bases. The CDR3 extends over 15 amino acids. V gave up 1 base and J gave up 1 base, with 11 bases separating them. Germline V gene data show CDR1 as SGDLS and CDR2 as YYNGEE. CDR3 sequence reads: CASSVRQEVNYGYTF. In nucleotides, the CDR3 is TGTGCCAGCAGCGTAAGACAGGAGGTTAACTATGGCTACACCTTC.

This clone came up once. The chain uses TRBV7-3 and TRBJ1-1, with TRBD1 matching 7 bases. Germline V gene sequence: CDR1 SGHTA, CDR2 FQGTGA. Losses at the gene ends were 4 bases for V and 0 bases for J; bases not matched to a gene: 11. This CDR3 has 17 residues. CDR3 coding DNA: TGTGCCAGCAGCTCCGGGCCTCCGGGACAGCTGAACACTGAAGCTTTCTTT. Its translation: CASSSGPPGQLNTEAFF.

This clone showed up just once. This chain connects TRBV15 to TRBJ1-2, with 9 nucleotides matching TRBD1. Germline V lookup: CDR1 LNHNV, CDR2 YYDKDF (reference sequence). CDR3 size: 14 residues. V shed 1 base, J shed 7 bases, and the junction held 4 bases outside the gene matches. CDR3 in DNA: TGTGCCACCAGCAGAGCGACAGGGGGAGTTGGCTACACCTTC. Amino acid sequence: CATSRATGGVGYTF. Looking up the rest from reference TRBV15 and TRBJ1-2 gives the full variable domain: DAMVIQNPRYQVTQFGKPVTLSCSQTLNHNVMYWYQQKSSQAPKLLFHYYDKDFNNEADTPDNFQSRRPNTSFCFLDIRSPGLGDTAMYLCATSRATGGVGYTFGSGTRLTVV.

The rearrangement joins TRBV9 to TRBJ1-2; TRBD1 is a possible D gene (5 bases). CDR3 length: 17 residues. V lost 0 bases, J lost 4 bases, and 19 bases lay in between. The germline V gene has CDR1 SGDLS and CDR2 YYNGEE. CDR3 amino acids: CASSVVSEPDSVYGYTF. The CDR3 DNA sequence: TGTGCCAGCAGCGTAGTTTCCGAACCTGACAGTGTCTATGGCTACACCTTC.

J is TRBJ2-7 and V is TRBV5-1; 7 bases are shared with TRBD1. This CDR3 has 15 amino acids. Germline V gene lookup returns CDR1 SGHRS and CDR2 YFSETQ. After removal of 4 bases from V and 1 base from J, the junction contained 8 bases not matched to a gene. The DNA of the CDR3 is TGCGCCAGCAGCGTACAGGGGACCCGGTCCTACGAGCAGTACTTC. It codes for CASSVQGTRSYEQYF.

The rearrangement joins TRBV4-2 to TRBJ1-1; no firm D call. This CDR3 contains 16 residues. Deletions cut 3 bases from V and 0 bases from J, with 14 bases between. Per germline, CDR1 LGHNA and CDR2 YNFKEQ. The CDR3 DNA follows: TGTGCCAGCAGCCAGGCGTTAAGAGGCATGAACACTGAAGCTTTCTTT. Translated: CASSQALRGMNTEAFF.

The rearrangement uses TRBV2 and TRBJ2-5, with unresolved D. V lost 2 bases to trimming and J lost 11 bases, with 15 bases between them. The CDR3 extends over 13 amino acids. CDR1 and CDR2 from the germline V gene are SNHLY and FYNNEI. The CDR3 here is CASSESSRVYQYF. For the CDR3, the DNA is TGTGCCAGCAGTGAAAGTTCACGCGTTTATCAGTACTTC.

The chain joins TRBV27 to TRBJ2-3; 8 bases are a match to TRBD1. The J segment lost 2 bases and the V segment lost 6 bases, leaving 19 bases of the junction unmatched. The CDR3 runs to 19 residues. Germline CDR1 MNHEY, CDR2 SMNVEV (reference sequence). The CDR3 loop reads CASSHWPTTGGSLTDTQYF. DNA of the CDR3: TGTGCCAGCAGCCATTGGCCGACTACAGGGGGGAGCCTCACAGATACGCAGTATTTT.